These 17 T cell receptor beta chains were sequenced from one sample in a study of CD8+ T cells in alopecia areata. RNA was isolated and reverse transcribed to cDNA, the sequencing template. Produced via immunoSEQ multiplex PCR; TCRdb's table is partial and in-frame only. The sample comprises 200,000 to 250,000 clones, around three fifths of which are singletons, and 4.2% rests with the top ten. As to treatment: oral pan-JAK inhibitor, 5-10 mg twice daily. This specimen was CD4+ T cells sorted from blood, taken at week 4, from a patient treated with tofacitinib. These receptors came from a human donor with alopecia areata.

The J gene is TRBJ2-7, the V gene TRBV27; D assignment may be TRBD1 or TRBD2 (6 bases each). CDR3 length: 13 residues. Germline V gene data show CDR1 as MNHEY and CDR2 as SMNVEV (reference sequence). V was clipped by 6 bases and J by 9 bases, with 18 bases between them. The CDR3 DNA follows: TGTGCCAGCAGCCAGAGAACGGGGGCAGTGCAGTACTTC. Its protein is CASSQRTGAVQYF.

The chain joins TRBV7-8 to TRBJ2-5, with 7 bases lining up with TRBD1. The CDR3 covers 17 residues. Germline V gene sequence: CDR1 SGHVS, CDR2 FQNEAQ. V gave up 4 bases and J gave up 5 bases; unmatched junction bases: 16. The CDR3 region is CASSSRPRGLGGETQYF. CDR3 bases: TGTGCCAGCAGCTCACGCCCAAGGGGGCTCGGCGGGGAGACCCAGTACTTC. Full variable domain (remainder filled in from reference TRBV7-8 and TRBJ2-5): GAGVSQSPRYKVAKRGQDVALRCDPISGHVSLFWYQQALGQGPEFLTYFQNEAQLDKSGLPSDRFFAERPEGSVSTLKIQRTQQEDSAVYLCASSSRPRGLGGETQYFGPGTRLLVL.

This rearrangement joins TRBV12-5 to TRBJ1-2; no clear D gene. The germline V and J ends were trimmed by 1 base and 10 bases, with 10 bases remaining between them. The germline CDR1 and CDR2 sequences are LGHNT and FRNRAP. The CDR3 contains 12 residues. The CDR3 DNA is TGTGCTAGTGGTTTGGGTTTGGATGACTACACCTTC. Translation: CASGLGLDDYTF.

The rearrangement uses TRBV19 and TRBJ1-1; D gene ambiguous. The CDR3 consists of 12 residues. The V gene's germline CDR1 is LNHDA and CDR2 SQIVND (reference sequence). With 3 bases removed from V and 8 bases from J, the gap between germline ends came to 10 bases. In DNA, the CDR3 is TGTGCCAGTAGTATGGAATTCGTCGAAGCTTTCTTT. Translated, it gives CASSMEFVEAFF. Supplemented by reference TRBV19 and TRBJ1-1, the full variable domain reads DGGITQSPKYLFRKEGQNVTLSCEQNLNHDAMYWYRQDPGQGLRLIYYSQIVNDFQKGDIAEGYSVSREKKESFPLTVTSAQKNPTAFYLCASSMEFVEAFFGQGTRLTVV.

This clone was counted a few times. V gene TRBV5-1 combines with J gene TRBJ2-1, with TRBD1 matching 7 bases. Trimming took 2 bases from V and 8 from J; bases not matched to a gene: 7. Germline loops: CDR1 SGHRS, CDR2 YFSETQ. This CDR3 is built from 14 residues. CDR3 DNA sequence: TGCGCCAGCAGCTTAGGACAGGTCGGCGATGAGCAGTTCTTC. Translation gives CASSLGQVGDEQFF.

This clone appeared a few times. This CDR3 is CASSYRSDGYTF. CDR3 sequence (DNA): TGTGCCAGCAGTTACCGTTCAGATGGCTACACCTTC. This chain connects TRBV6-6 to TRBJ1-2; D call uncertain. CDR1 and CDR2 from the germline V gene are MNHNY and SVGAGI (reference sequence). V was pared by 2 bases and J by 6 bases, with 7 bases between. This CDR3 is 12 amino acids long.

The rearrangement links TRBV29-1 to TRBJ2-1, with a tentative D call TRBD1 (6 bases). V was cut by 8 bases and J by 8 bases, with 19 bases left in between. CDR3 length equals 13 residues. The germline CDR1 and CDR2 sequences are SQVTM and ANQGSEA. In DNA form, the CDR3 reads TGCAGCTCAAGAGATTTCAGGGGTCATGAGCAGTTCTTC. This codes for CSSRDFRGHEQFF.

V is TRBV15 and J is TRBJ2-3; D possibly corresponds to TRBD1 (6 bases). Deletions cut 4 bases from V and 0 bases from J, with 8 bases between. In germline, CDR1 is LNHNV, CDR2 YYDKDF (reference sequence). The CDR3 has 14 residues. The CDR3 region is CATSTTGSTDTQYF. Here the CDR3 DNA reads TGTGCCACCAGCACCACAGGGAGCACAGATACGCAGTATTTT.

This clone was counted only a few times. CDR3 nucleotides: TGTGCCAGCAGCTCTACAGGAGTGAATTCACCCCTCCACTTT. Translating gives CASSSTGVNSPLHF. V usage is TRBV7-3 and J usage is TRBJ1-6, with D maybe TRBD1 (5 bases). CDR1 and CDR2 (germline): SGHTA, FQGTGA. This CDR3 has 14 amino acids. V was pared by 4 bases and J by 7 bases, with 11 bases between.

CDR3 residues: CATSRGREQPQHF. In DNA, the CDR3 is TGTGCCACCAGCAGAGGACGGGAACAGCCCCAGCATTTT. This chain uses TRBV15 with TRBJ1-5; D is uncertain. CDR3 length: 13 amino acids. Germline V CDR1 and CDR2: LNHNV, YYDKDF (reference sequence). V was clipped by 1 base and J by 7 bases, with 8 bases between them.

This chain connects TRBV6-5 to TRBJ1-1; 9 bases map to TRBD1. After removal of 0 bases from V and 3 bases from J, the junction contained 5 bases not matched to a gene. The V gene's germline CDR1 is MNHEY and CDR2 SVGAGI. The length of the CDR3 is 16 residues. DNA for the CDR3: TGTGCCAGCAGTTACTCGGGGGACAGGGCCGACACTGAAGCTTTCTTT. This sequence encodes CASSYSGDRADTEAFF.

V usage is TRBV29-1 and J usage is TRBJ1-6; no definite D call. Trimming took off 1 base at V and 8 bases at J, with 15 bases between the two ends. The CDR3 contains 15 residues. Germline lookup yields CDR1 SQVTM and CDR2 ANQGSEA. CDR3 protein: CSVEASGQEDSPLHF. The CDR3 coding sequence is TGCAGCGTTGAAGCCTCGGGCCAGGAGGATTCACCCCTCCACTTT.

The chain carries TRBV28 and TRBJ1-5; no clear D. Germline CDR1 and CDR2: MDHEN and SYDVKM. CDR3 length: 17 residues. Trimming cost V 3 bases and J 3 bases, with 18 bases left between them. CDR3: CASSFGLNYGLNQPQHF. The CDR3 DNA follows: TGTGCCAGCAGTTTCGGACTAAACTATGGGCTCAATCAGCCCCAGCATTTT.

The rearrangement joins TRBV6-1 to TRBJ2-7, with a tentative D call TRBD1 (6 bases). The V gene's germline CDR1 is MNHNS and CDR2 SASEGT. V was pared by 5 bases and J by 4 bases, with 15 bases between. There are 14 residues in the CDR3. In nucleotides, the CDR3 is TGTGCCAGCAGTCCCAGGACAGTGGAATACGAGCAGTACTTC. It codes for CASSPRTVEYEQYF.

The V and J genes are TRBV29-1 and TRBJ2-1; D is unclear. Germline lookup yields CDR1 SQVTM and CDR2 ANQGSEA. CDR3 length: 12 residues. V gave up 3 bases and J gave up 6 bases, with 9 bases separating them. In nucleotides, the CDR3 is TGCAGCGTTGATGGGCAGGCCAATGAGCAGTTCTTC. It encodes CSVDGQANEQFF.

The chain links TRBV4-2 to TRBJ2-5, with 10 bases fitting TRBD2. Germline V gene sequence: CDR1 LGHNA, CDR2 YNFKEQ. CDR3 size: 18 residues. The V and J ends lost 1 base and 0 bases, in that order; junction bases with no gene match: 8. CDR3 coding DNA: TGTGCCAGCAGCCAAGGGTCCCCTAGCGGGGGCTACCAAGAGACCCAGTACTTC. This sequence encodes CASSQGSPSGGYQETQYF.

The gene calls are TRBV15 and TRBJ2-3; D call uncertain. The CDR3 has 15 residues. V lost 0 bases and J 2 bases, leaving 9 bases between the germline ends. Per the germline V gene, CDR1 is LNHNV and CDR2 is YYDKDF (reference sequence). The CDR3 spells CATSRDKLFTDTQYF. CDR3 DNA sequence: TGTGCCACCAGCAGAGATAAGCTCTTCACAGATACGCAGTATTTT.